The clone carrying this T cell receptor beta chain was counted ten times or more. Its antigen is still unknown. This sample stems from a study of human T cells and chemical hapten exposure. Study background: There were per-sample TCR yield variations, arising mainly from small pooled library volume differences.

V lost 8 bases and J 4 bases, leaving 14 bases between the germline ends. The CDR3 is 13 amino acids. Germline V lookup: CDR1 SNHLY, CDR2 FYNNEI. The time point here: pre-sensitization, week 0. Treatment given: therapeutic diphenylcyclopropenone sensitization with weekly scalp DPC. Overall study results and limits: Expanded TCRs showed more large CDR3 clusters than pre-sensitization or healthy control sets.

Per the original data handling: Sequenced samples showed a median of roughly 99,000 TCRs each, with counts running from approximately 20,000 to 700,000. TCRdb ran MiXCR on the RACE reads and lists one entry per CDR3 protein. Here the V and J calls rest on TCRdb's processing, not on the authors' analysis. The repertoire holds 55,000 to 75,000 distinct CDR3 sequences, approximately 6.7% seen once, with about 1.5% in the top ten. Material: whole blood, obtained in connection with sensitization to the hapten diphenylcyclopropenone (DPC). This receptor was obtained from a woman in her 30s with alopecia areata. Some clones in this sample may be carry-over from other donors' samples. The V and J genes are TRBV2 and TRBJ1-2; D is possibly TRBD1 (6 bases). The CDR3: CASRGAGVYGYTF. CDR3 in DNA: TGTGCCAGCCGGGGGGCAGGGGTCTATGGCTACACCTTC. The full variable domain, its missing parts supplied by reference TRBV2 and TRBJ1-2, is EPEVTQTPSHQVTQMGQEVILRCVPISNHLYFYWYRQILGQKVEFLVSFYNNEISEKSEIFDDQFSVERPDGSNFTLKIRSTKLEDSAMYFCASRGAGVYGYTFGSGTRLTVV.